Following are 24 T cell receptor beta chains from one sample sequenced in a study of T cells expressing NK-cell markers. TCRdb reprocessed the 5' RACE reads, keeping one entry per CDR3 protein, no DNA. Seen in this sample are some 390,000 distinct CDR3 sequences; the ten most common clones hold roughly 10%. The sequenced sample consisted of blood T cells: a sorted CD56 or NKG2C T cell subset, CD4+ or CD8+ T cells, or bulk PBMC T cells (not recorded which). Source of these receptors: a woman between 45 and 60 years old in good health.

The chain combines TRBV5-5 with TRBJ1-2. The CDR3 is made up of 14 amino acids. In germline, CDR1 is SGHKS, CDR2 YYEKEE (reference sequence). The CDR3 protein is CASSLDGTFYGYTF.

The chain uses TRBV9 and TRBJ2-1; the TCRdb call, TRBD2, lacks DNA for checking. In germline, CDR1 is SGDLS, CDR2 YYNGEE. The CDR3 is made up of 15 amino acids. The CDR3 is CASSVEGRRDNEQFF.

The chain joins TRBV6-6 to TRBJ2-3. The germline V gene encodes CDR1 MNHNY and CDR2 SVGAGI (reference sequence). CDR3 length: 15 residues. This chain's CDR3 is CASSYSRASTDTQYF.

The chain carries TRBV5-1 and TRBJ1-1; TCRdb lists TRBD1, though no DNA is available to test this call. Germline V gives CDR1 SGHRS, CDR2 YFSETQ. There are 15 residues in the CDR3. The CDR3 loop reads CASSLVSGGVTEAFF.

The CDR3 loop is CATSRDRVEAKNIQYF. V and J are TRBV15 and TRBJ2-4; the D call of TRBD1 rests on TCRdb alone, since no DNA is present to check it. This CDR3 contains 16 residues. Germline V CDR1 and CDR2: LNHNV, YYDKDF (reference sequence).

The CDR3 protein is CASSLVISGRAADTQYF. The chain carries TRBV5-1 and TRBJ2-3; TCRdb selects TRBD2, and the lack of DNA leaves this call unchecked. Looked up from germline, CDR1 is SGHRS and CDR2 is YFSETQ. This CDR3 has 17 amino acids.

The chain carries TRBV2 and TRBJ2-3; the TCRdb D gene call, TRBD2, has no DNA to confirm it. This CDR3 comprises 16 residues. Germline assignment: CDR1 SNHLY and CDR2 FYNNEI. CDR3 residues: CASSELGGMVTDTQYF.

The rearrangement joins TRBV27 to TRBJ2-5; TCRdb returns TRBD1, unconfirmable since there is no DNA. The CDR3 has 14 amino acids. Germline CDR1 is MNHEY and CDR2 is SMNVEV (reference sequence). The CDR3 here is CASSLGPRGETQYF.

The gene calls are TRBV7-3 and TRBJ2-1; TCRdb selects TRBD2, and the lack of DNA leaves this call unchecked. CDR1 and CDR2 from the germline V gene are SGHTA and FQGTGA. The CDR3 length is 14 residues. The CDR3 loop is CASSSAGGANEQFF.

The chain employs TRBV7-9 and TRBJ2-1. Germline V gene sequence: CDR1 SEHNR, CDR2 FQNEAQ (reference sequence). The CDR3 totals 13 residues. The CDR3 sequence is CASSKQVDDEQFF. The full variable domain, its missing parts supplied by reference TRBV7-9 and TRBJ2-1, is DTGVSQNPRHKITKRGQNVTFRCDPISEHNRLYWYRQTLGQGPEFLTYFQNEAQLEKSRLLSDRFSAERPKGSFSTLEIQRTEQGDSAMYLCASSKQVDDEQFFGPGTRLTVL.

The J gene is TRBJ2-1, the V gene TRBV5-1; TCRdb indicates TRBD2, and absent DNA this call remains unverified. The CDR3 is 16 residues long. Germline CDR1 is SGHRS and CDR2 is YFSETQ. The CDR3 loop is CASSGRTSGNNNEQFF.

This chain connects TRBV27 to TRBJ2-1. This CDR3 spans 13 amino acids. The germline V gene has CDR1 MNHEY and CDR2 SMNVEV (reference sequence). This CDR3 reads CASSLLLAYEQFF.

CDR3: CASRSGLAAPPGLTDTQYF. The chain uses TRBV7-9 and TRBJ2-3; TCRdb names TRBD2, which stays unverified in the absence of DNA. Germline CDR1 and CDR2: SEHNR and FQNEAQ (reference sequence). The length of the CDR3 is 19 residues.

The rearrangement links TRBV10-3 to TRBJ2-1. The CDR3 is made up of 12 amino acids. The V gene's germline CDR1 is ENHRY and CDR2 SYGVKD. CDR3 sequence: CAISESKAPGFF.

The V call is TRBV11-2, the J call TRBJ2-3; the D gene TCRdb calls, TRBD1, cannot be checked with no DNA. The CDR3 contains 14 residues. Germline-derived CDR1 and CDR2 are SGHAT and FQNNGV. CDR3 loop: CASSYGQEPDTQYF.

The V gene is TRBV5-1, the J gene TRBJ2-1; the D gene TCRdb calls, TRBD2, cannot be checked with no DNA. This CDR3 spans 16 amino acids. Germline CDR1 is SGHRS and CDR2 is YFSETQ. The CDR3 sequence is CASSGTSGPAGGEQFF.

The J gene is TRBJ2-2, the V gene TRBV12-5. Germline V gene data show CDR1 as LGHNT and CDR2 as FRNRAP. This CDR3 is 14 amino acids long. The CDR3 here is CASGIQGNTGELFF.

V gene TRBV5-1 combines with J gene TRBJ2-1; there is no DNA to check the TCRdb D call of TRBD2. The CDR3 loop spans 15 amino acids. Germline CDR1 SGHRS, CDR2 YFSETQ. This chain's CDR3 is CASSPGLAPYNEQFF. The whole variable domain, remainder taken from reference TRBV5-1 and TRBJ2-1, is KAGVTQTPRYLIKTRGQQVTLSCSPISGHRSVSWYQQTPGQGLQFLFEYFSETQRNKGNFPGRFSGRQFSNSRSEMNVSTLELGDSALYLCASSPGLAPYNEQFFGPGTRLTVL.

V and J are TRBV25-1 and TRBJ1-5; the D gene TCRdb calls, TRBD1, cannot be checked with no DNA. The CDR3 consists of 14 residues. Germline V gene data show CDR1 as MGHDK and CDR2 as SYGVNS. CDR3 in amino acids: CASRGAGDNQPQHF.

J is TRBJ2-6 and V is TRBV27; the D call from TCRdb, TRBD1, cannot be confirmed without DNA. The V gene's germline CDR1 is MNHEY and CDR2 SMNVEV (reference sequence). The CDR3 is made up of 18 amino acids. Here the CDR3 reads CASSESGGHYSGANVLTF.

The rearrangement uses TRBV5-6 and TRBJ2-2. CDR3 length: 15 amino acids. Per the germline V gene, CDR1 is SGHDT and CDR2 is YYEEEE. The CDR3 here is CASSSTTTPTGELFF.

The V call is TRBV12-3 or TRBV12-4, the J call TRBJ2-2; TCRdb calls TRBD2, which cannot be checked without DNA. The CDR3 consists of 15 residues. CDR3 loop: CASSLSGSRTGELFF.

The V and J genes are TRBV18 and TRBJ2-1; with no DNA, the TCRdb D assignment of TRBD2 cannot be verified. This CDR3 has 18 amino acids. Germline V gene data show CDR1 as KGHSH and CDR2 as LQKENI. CDR3 sequence reads: CASSAGLAGVVAYNEQFF.

V usage is TRBV7-9 and J usage is TRBJ1-4. CDR3 length: 16 residues. Germline CDR1 reads SEHNR; CDR2 reads FQNEAQ (reference sequence). CDR3 in amino acids: CASSLADLATNEKLFF.